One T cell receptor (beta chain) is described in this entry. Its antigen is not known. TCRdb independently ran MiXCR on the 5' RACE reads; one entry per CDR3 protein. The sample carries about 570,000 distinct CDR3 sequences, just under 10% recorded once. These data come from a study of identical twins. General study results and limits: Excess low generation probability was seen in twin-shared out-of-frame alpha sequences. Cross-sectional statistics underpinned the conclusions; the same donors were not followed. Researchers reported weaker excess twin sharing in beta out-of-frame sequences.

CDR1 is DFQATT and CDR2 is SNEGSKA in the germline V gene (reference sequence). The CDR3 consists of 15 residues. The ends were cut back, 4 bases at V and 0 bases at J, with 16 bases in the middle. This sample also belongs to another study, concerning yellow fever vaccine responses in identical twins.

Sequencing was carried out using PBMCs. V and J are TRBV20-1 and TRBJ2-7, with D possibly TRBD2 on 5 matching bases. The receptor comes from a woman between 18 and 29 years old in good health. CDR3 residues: CSAKGLAGPSYEQYF. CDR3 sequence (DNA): TGCAGTGCTAAAGGCCTAGCTGGGCCCTCCTACGAGCAGTACTTC.